This T cell receptor beta chain was recovered during a study of T cell repertoires in cytomegalovirus infection (dated by TCRdb to about 2019). In the study overall: Alongside well-studied HLA-B-restricted epitopes, the peptide stimulations were aimed at recently identified HLA-C-restricted CMV epitopes, whose presentation resists viral immunomodulation. Because public TCR beta signatures pointed to carriage of CMV infection together with the matching HLA type, the HLA type of each donor mattered for the analysis.

Broader findings and caveats from the paper: In both this cohort and an independent roughly 330-donor cohort, the cumulative frequency of public TCR beta family members distinguished carriers of CMV infection plus the relevant HLA type. The ex vivo response was dominated by HLA-C-restricted CMV-specific TCR beta clonotypes, and the single most frequent clonotype in two of eight donors was supplied by these HLA-C-restricted clonotypes.

Instrument on record: Illumina HiSeq 1500. TCRdb itself trimmed the public reads at Q25 with fastp, ran MiXCR and retained productive beta chains. Duplicate CDR3 protein sequences are folded into a single record with the most common DNA and genes. The sample yields some 940,000 distinct CDR3 sequences; less than 35% were counted once. The top ten constitute 11% to 15% of the sample. As concerns this clonotype: It has no known antigen specificity. No quality values exist for individual bases; no much larger clone is one base distant.

V lost 3 bases and J lost 6 bases; the stretch between them is 11 bases long. The germline V gene (reference sequence) provides CDR1 MNHEY and CDR2 SMNVEV. Including cysteine and phenylalanine, the CDR3 has 14 amino acids. The DNA shown is the 42-base CDR3, in frame from base 1. Explained via the paper, the treatment or condition label denotes: in vitro stimulation with specific CMV peptide epitopes to enrich CMV-specific T cells. The specimen comprised cultured CD8+ T cells from PBMCs, sampled from culture after CMV antigen stimulation. The receptor was isolated from a human donor in good health (CMV status not recorded). Some clones in this sample may be carry-over from other donors' samples. The chain uses TRBV27 and TRBJ2-2; perhaps TRBD2 is the D gene, with 7 bases matching. The DNA reads as follows: TGTGCCAGCAGTTTTGGGGGGGCGTCCGGGGAGCTGTTTTTT. This is translated as CASSFGGASGELFF.